The next 17 T cell receptor beta chains were all read from a single sample in a study of cytomegalovirus exposure and HLA in healthy donors (dated by TCRdb to 2017 to 2019). Libraries were constructed by the immunoSEQ multiplex PCR assay. For the multiplex PCR, a mixture combining 60 forward primers for TCR Vbeta segments and 13 reverse primers for TCR Jbeta segments was used. Held by TCRdb, this immuneACCESS table contains in-frame sequences only and omits some clones. Under half of the omission traces to an unresolved V gene where checked; the cause of the rest is unknown. Across this sample there are under 250,000 clones, with roughly four fifths seen only once. Less than 9% of the sample goes to the ten largest clones. The material sequenced was PBMCs. These receptors came from a woman aged 60-75 years in good health and CMV-seropositive.

This rearrangement joins TRBV5-1 to TRBJ2-4; no definite D call. Germline CDR1 is SGHRS and CDR2 is YFSETQ. V shed 6 bases and J shed 3 bases, with 10 bases lying between them. This CDR3 has 13 amino acids. The CDR3 bases are TGCGCCAGCAAATCTGAGGTCAAAAACATTCAGTACTTC. This encodes CASKSEVKNIQYF.

Turning to this clone: One junction end disagrees with the germline gene, perhaps due to a read error. The rearrangement uses TRBV7-3 and TRBJ2-7; 8 bases align to TRBD2. This CDR3 has 15 amino acids. The germline CDR1 and CDR2 sequences are SGHTA and FQGTGA. CDR3 sequence reads: CASSLTSESSYGQYF. The CDR3 DNA is TGTGCCAGCAGCTTGACTAGCGAGAGCTCCTACGGGCAGTACTTC.

This clone has a single count. This chain links TRBV6-5 with TRBJ2-7; TRBD1 is a possible D gene (6 bases). The length of the CDR3 is 15 residues. CDR1 and CDR2 (germline): MNHEY, SVGAGI. Trimming left V 0 bases short and J 2 bases short, with 11 bases between. CDR3 protein: CASSYSLTGTYEQYF. In DNA form, the CDR3 reads TGTGCCAGCAGTTACTCTTTGACAGGAACCTACGAGCAGTACTTC.

The chain carries TRBV28 and TRBJ2-2; D is possibly TRBD2 (6 bases). Trimming took 3 bases from V and 0 from J, leaving 14 bases between them. The germline V gene encodes CDR1 MDHEN and CDR2 SYDVKM. This CDR3 comprises 17 residues. In nucleotides, the CDR3 is TGTGCCAGCAGTTTGGATGGAGGGGACGCGAACACCGGGGAGCTGTTTTTT. It translates to CASSLDGGDANTGELFF.

This chain uses TRBV7-9 with TRBJ2-7; D is perhaps TRBD2 (6 bases). The CDR3 is made up of 16 amino acids. Per germline, CDR1 SEHNR and CDR2 FQNEAQ (reference sequence). Trimming took off 4 bases at V and 0 bases at J, with 16 bases between the two ends. This CDR3 reads CASSSRDFPVSYEQYF. The CDR3 nucleotides read TGTGCCAGCAGCTCTAGGGACTTCCCCGTCTCCTACGAGCAGTACTTC.

The chain recombines TRBV7-6 with TRBJ2-7; the match to TRBD2 covers 12 bases. V trimming: 1 base; J trimming: 3 bases; junction bases outside the gene matches: 1. The CDR3 is 15 residues long. Germline CDR1 and CDR2: SGHVS and FNYEAQ. In DNA form, the CDR3 reads TGTGCCAGCAGCTTAGTGACTAGCGGGAGCTACGAGCAGTACTTC. Its translation: CASSLVTSGSYEQYF.

J is TRBJ2-1 and V is TRBV19, with TRBD1 identical over 10 bases. CDR3 length: 15 residues. After removal of 5 bases from V and 4 bases from J, the junction contained 5 bases not matched to a gene. CDR1 LNHDA and CDR2 SQIVND come from the germline V gene (reference sequence). This chain's CDR3 is CASSAGTGEYNEQFF. In nucleotides, the CDR3 is TGTGCCAGTAGTGCCGGGACAGGGGAGTACAATGAGCAGTTCTTC.

The table lists this clone with a few counts. The chain employs TRBV7-9 and TRBJ2-7; D gene ambiguous. The CDR3 is 14 residues long. Germline loops: CDR1 SEHNR, CDR2 FQNEAQ (reference sequence). V was clipped by 1 base and J by 2 bases, with 9 bases between them. The CDR3 is CASSLGHDPYEQYF. CDR3 DNA sequence: TGTGCCAGCAGCTTAGGACACGACCCCTACGAGCAGTACTTC.

The chain couples TRBV10-3 to TRBJ1-1; D unresolved. Germline lookup yields CDR1 ENHRY and CDR2 SYGVKD. CDR3 length: 13 amino acids. Between the trimmed V and J ends, which lost 1 base and 7 bases, there was a span of 10 bases. The CDR3 loop reads CAISEFGVDEAFF. DNA of the CDR3: TGTGCCATCAGTGAGTTCGGGGTGGATGAAGCTTTCTTT.

The chain uses TRBV9 and TRBJ2-2, with TRBD2 matching over 8 bases. With V trimmed by 4 bases and J by 7 bases, 9 bases remained unmatched. This CDR3 region has 15 residues. Germline V lookup: CDR1 SGDLS, CDR2 YYNGEE. CDR3 sequence: CASSPRREDGGELFF. CDR3 nucleotides: TGTGCCAGCAGCCCCCGGCGGGAGGATGGCGGGGAGCTGTTTTTT. The whole variable domain, remainder taken from reference TRBV9 and TRBJ2-2, is DSGVTQTPKHLITATGQRVTLRCSPRSGDLSVYWYQQSLDQGLQFLIQYYNGEERAKGNILERFSAQQFPDLHSELNLSSLELGDSALYFCASSPRREDGGELFFGEGSRLTVL.

CDR3 region: CASSEVVSGREDTQYF. The CDR3 region has the DNA TGTGCCAGCAGTGAAGTTGTTAGCGGGAGAGAAGATACGCAGTATTTT. The chain combines TRBV2 with TRBJ2-3; the match to TRBD2 covers 9 bases. This CDR3 spans 16 amino acids. Germline assignment: CDR1 SNHLY and CDR2 FYNNEI. With 1 base clipped from V and 5 bases from J, the junction kept 7 bases outside the gene matches.

This clone was seen just once. The chain joins TRBV10-3 to TRBJ2-4; D might be TRBD2 (6 bases). CDR1 is ENHRY and CDR2 is SYGVKD in the germline V gene. The CDR3 has 16 amino acids. V lost 11 bases and J lost 1, with 21 bases in between. CDR3 sequence reads: CASSAGPTSAKNIQYF. DNA for the CDR3: TGTGCCTCCTCGGCGGGACCCACAAGCGCCAAAAACATTCAGTACTTC.

The rearrangement joins TRBV10-3 to TRBJ1-2, with a weak D call TRBD1 (6 bases). The ends were cut back, 3 bases at V and 4 bases at J, with 12 bases in the middle. Germline values: CDR1 ENHRY, CDR2 SYGVKD. There are 14 residues in the CDR3. The CDR3 is CAISDTGTSYGYTF. DNA of the CDR3: TGTGCCATCAGTGATACCGGGACAAGCTATGGCTACACCTTC.

The chain has TRBV19 and TRBJ1-2; D gene uncertain. The CDR3 sequence is 13 residues long. CDR1 is LNHDA and CDR2 is SQIVND in the germline V gene (reference sequence). The ends were cut back, 0 bases at V and 4 bases at J, with 6 bases in the middle. This CDR3 reads CASSIEAGYGYTF. CDR3 coding DNA: TGTGCCAGTAGTATAGAGGCAGGCTATGGCTACACCTTC. The whole variable domain, filled in from reference TRBV19 and TRBJ1-2, reads DGGITQSPKYLFRKEGQNVTLSCEQNLNHDAMYWYRQDPGQGLRLIYYSQIVNDFQKGDIAEGYSVSREKKESFPLTVTSAQKNPTAFYLCASSIEAGYGYTFGSGTRLTVV.

There are a few counts of this clone. This sequence joins TRBV27 and TRBJ2-3, with TRBD2 matching 14 bases. From germline, CDR1 is MNHEY and CDR2 SMNVEV (reference sequence). The CDR3 contains 12 residues. Trimming took 8 bases from V and 9 from J; bases not matched to a gene: 1. The CDR3 region has the DNA TGTGCCAGCGGGACTAGCGGGAGAACGCAGTATTTT. It codes for CASGTSGRTQYF.

The rearrangement joins TRBV6-6 to TRBJ1-5; the D gene is possibly TRBD1 (6 bases). Germline values: CDR1 MNHNY, CDR2 SVGAGI (reference sequence). The length of the CDR3 is 13 residues. Trimming stripped 10 bases from V and 3 bases from J, with 13 bases between. CDR3 sequence (DNA): TGTGCCACTTCGACAGGCACCAATCAGCCCCAGCATTTT. Protein sequence: CATSTGTNQPQHF.

This chain uses TRBV19 with TRBJ1-5; 8 nucleotides align to TRBD1. This CDR3 is built from 12 residues. The germline gives CDR1 LNHDA, CDR2 SQIVND (reference sequence). Trimming at V came to 3 bases and at J to 12 bases, leaving 4 bases not matched to a gene. CDR3 sequence: CASSITTGGQHF. CDR3 DNA: TGTGCCAGTAGTATCACTACAGGGGGCCAGCATTTT.